This T cell receptor (beta chain) was obtained from a study of a mutant IDH1 vaccine in newly diagnosed glioma (dated by TCRdb to the early 2020s). With respect to the entire study: Across visits V03 through V10, patients got a total of eight vaccinations, given in weeks 1, 3, 5, 7, 11, 15, 19 and 23. Vaccination began 4-6 weeks after radiotherapy alone, or alongside temozolomide cycles in the chemotherapy-containing groups. Of the 32 patients who were treated, about 62% were male and around 40% were female, and the mean age was roughly 40 years. Before enrollment, most patients had been given radiochemotherapy with temozolomide as standard therapy, while the rest had received either radiotherapy alone or temozolomide alone. Six visits were used for peripheral blood collection: V03 (baseline), V05, V07, V10, V12 and V13. For exploratory analyses, longitudinal TCRB deep sequencing was carried out in roughly 25 treated patients wherever samples were available.

A note on this clone: Its target antigen remains unknown. Base qualities are missing; no much larger clone stands one base away.

From a lookup of the germline V gene, CDR1 and CDR2 are MNHEY and SVGAGI. Including cysteine and phenylalanine, the CDR3 has 14 amino acids. Only the CDR3 DNA is retained, 42 bases long and in frame from the first base. The germline V and J ends show losses of 6 bases and 5 bases respectively, and no gene match explains 9 bases of the junction. What this sample's time point label stands for: week 5, during vaccination. A 20-mer mutant IDH1 peptide at 300 micrograms in Montanide made up each vaccine dose, which was injected subcutaneously together with topical imiquimod. The donors had newly diagnosed IDH1-mutant astrocytomas of WHO grade 3 or 4 that showed loss of nuclear ATRX. The samples were drawn from NOA16, a multicentre, single-arm, open-label phase I trial in Germany that tested a mutant IDH1 peptide vaccine in humans for the first time. Genomic DNA for TCRB sequencing was extracted from EDTA blood using the DNeasy Blood and Tissue Kit.

What the authors observed across the whole study: PBMC samples for TCRB deep sequencing were selected based on availability. According to the authors, sample limitations meant that analyses of patient blood samples could not be reproduced. Across multiple MHC alleles, vaccine-induced immune responses were seen in around 94% of patients. No apparent relationship was observed between pseudoprogression and alterations in the top peripheral T cell clonotypes detected by TCRB sequencing.

Receptor libraries were prepared by the immunoSEQ multiplex PCR assay. Rearranged TCR beta chain sequences were amplified with the hsTCRB Kit following the manufacturer's protocol. An Illumina MiSeq was used to sequence the TCRB libraries. Per the source publication's procedure: Demultiplexing, trimming and gene mapping were performed with the kit vendor's proprietary platform. Drawn from immuneACCESS, this table holds only the in-frame rearrangements with V and J called that TCRdb kept. Clones are partly lost; checked studies trace under half to an unresolved V gene and leave the rest unexplained. V, J and clone size are those of that table, while D and trimming were read from the DNA. Present in this sample are 50,000 to 75,000 clones, around 84% of which were seen just once. Less than 8% of the sample is held by the ten biggest clonotypes.

Sequenced material: PBMCs, taken from a glioma patient whose treatment included an IDH1 peptide vaccine. The chain couples TRBV6-5 to TRBJ1-1; TRBD1 agrees with 7 junctional bases. The receptor's source is a woman aged 45 to 65 with glioma. The CDR3 reads as follows: CASSPSGTATEAFF. The base sequence is TGTGCCAGCAGCCCCTCGGGGACAGCGACTGAAGCTTTCTTT.